The T cell receptor (beta chain) under discussion was sequenced for a study of shared clonotypes between healthy human individuals (dated by TCRdb to about 2020). Background for the entire study: A few men and a couple of women, aged 18 to 49 years, made up the cohort. Per donor, three plates each were used for CD4 naive and CD4 memory, two for CD8 naive, and one for CD8 memory. To estimate repertoire size and how much clonotype sharing occurs between individuals, the study deeply sequenced the blood TCR repertoires of roughly 5 healthy adults. To increase sequencing depth and limit assay-specific biases, different laboratories used diverse techniques to prepare libraries and sequence TCR repertoires. Per donor, leukapheresis produced somewhere between about 0.94 and 10 billion PBMCs.

What the study reported, not specific to this receptor: Incomplete sequencing was indicated by rarefaction of sorted-subset datasets, despite the large sequencing depth. Naive subsets generally had larger estimated clonotype richness than memory subsets did. Roughly 5.2% of naive CD4, 3.5% of naive CD8, approximately 2.2% of memory CD4, and more than 0.35% of memory CD8 clonotypes were shared across four donors. Based on pairwise subsampling, the degree of clonotype sharing among donors was expected to be affected by sequencing depth. The genetic and exposure-history diversity represented was limited by the small number of donors. Higher generation probabilities were observed for clonotypes shared by all four sorted-subset donors than for non-shared clonotypes. Sampling was restricted to blood, and TCR repertoires in tissue are likely to differ from TCR repertoires in blood.

TCR CDR3 regions were amplified from genomic DNA by multiplex PCR using the deep immunoSEQ assay. For each cell subset, the extracted genomic DNA was distributed evenly across all wells of several immunoSEQ 96-well plates, and each plate served as one replicate. For sorted subsets, approximately 210 ng genomic DNA, equal to tens of thousands of T cell genomes, was loaded into each replicate PCR. The purified libraries were quantified using a Qubit 3.0 fluorometer, sized with a Bioanalyzer 2100, and then quantified again using the KAPA Library Quantification kit. Each immunoSEQ 96-well plate was sequenced on its own single-read 150-cycle Illumina NextSeq 550 flow cell. The paper's data handling went like this. Because the immunoSEQ output included only junctional sequences and no quality scores, the filtering could not be the same as the filtering used for full-length reads. To assign V/J genes and CDR3, sequences were annotated against IMGT germline references using PyIR, a Python wrapper for IgBLAST v1.9. Reads were filtered out if the reads had weak V/J assignments (E-value above 1e-6), no CDR3, stop codons, out-of-frame junctions, or ambiguous translated residues. V3J clonotypes were defined as sequences sharing an identical inferred V gene, J gene, and CDR3 amino acid sequence. Percentage overlap between repertoires was calculated by dividing the number of shared unique clonotypes by the size of the smaller repertoire. Three approaches were used to assess repertoire richness: RTK rarefaction, the Chao1 estimator, and Recon v2.1 estimates of unobserved clonotypes. Generation probabilities for all TCRbeta clonotypes obtained by the gDNA method from four donors were computed using OLGA. TCRdb mirrors the immuneACCESS table, restricted to in-frame sequences. Some clones are absent from its copies; in checked studies, under half trace to an unresolved V gene, and the reason for the others is unknown. V, J and clone size derive from that table, while D and trimming were established from the DNA sequence. Here the sample has about 2 million clones; approximately 94% occur a single time. 0.9% to 1.4% of the sample comes from the top ten.

CD8 naive samples were CD45RO-negative cells positively selected for CCR7, giving a CD45RA+CCR7+ population that excluded TemRA cells. The donors were healthy, HIV-negative adults with no recently reported acute infections or vaccinations. All donors were Caucasian adults living in Nashville, Tennessee, USA. Blood was obtained by leukapheresis, after which PBMCs were separated by Ficoll-Histopaque density gradient centrifugation and cryopreserved in liquid nitrogen vapor phase. Purity and quantity of every magnetically sorted T cell population were checked by analytical flow cytometry. Genomic DNA was isolated from every sorted fraction and measured by UV absorbance on a Nanodrop 2000c. Turning to this clone: Its binding antigen is unknown. No base quality values were provided; no much bigger clone lies one nucleotide off.

The germline V gene provides CDR1 SGHRS and CDR2 YFSETQ. The CDR3 numbers 17 residues from cysteine through phenylalanine. Of the read, only the CDR3 DNA is kept; its 51 bases are in frame from base 1. Trimming leaves V shorter by 0 bases and J shorter by 3 bases, with the junction holding 5 bases beyond the gene matches. This clonotype originated in a man younger than 30 in good health. Recombination connected TRBV5-1 to TRBJ2-2, with 10 junctional bases fitting TRBD1. The sequenced sample was naive CD8+ T cells sorted from blood. The cell subset or site label for this specimen denotes: CD45RA+CCR7+. The sequence in DNA is TGCGCCAGCAGCTTGGTTCCCGGGACAGGGGACACCGGGGAGCTGTTTTTT. Its coded protein is CASSLVPGTGDTGELFF.